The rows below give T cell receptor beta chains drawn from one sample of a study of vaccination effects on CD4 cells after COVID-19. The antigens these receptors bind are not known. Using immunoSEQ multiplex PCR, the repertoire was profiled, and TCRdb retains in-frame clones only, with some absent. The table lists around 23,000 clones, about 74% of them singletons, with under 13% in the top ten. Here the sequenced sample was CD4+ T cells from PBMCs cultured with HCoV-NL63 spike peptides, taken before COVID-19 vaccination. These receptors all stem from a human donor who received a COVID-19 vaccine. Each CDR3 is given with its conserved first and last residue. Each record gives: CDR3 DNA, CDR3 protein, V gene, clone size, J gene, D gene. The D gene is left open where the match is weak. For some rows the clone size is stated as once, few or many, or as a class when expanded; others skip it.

TGCGCCAGCAGCTGGGAGGCTAGCTCCTACGAGCAGTACTTC	CASSWEASSYEQYF	TRBV5-1	.	TRBJ2-7	.
TGCGCCAGCAGCTTGGCACCCGGGAGAAAAGAGACCCAGTACTTC	CASSLAPGRKETQYF	TRBV5-1	once	TRBJ2-5	.
TGTGCCAGCAGTAGACTAGCTGCCTACAATGAGCAGTTCTTC	CASSRLAAYNEQFF	TRBV28	.	TRBJ2-1	TRBD2
TGTGCCAGCAGCTCACAGTGGGACATTAAAGAGACCCAGTACTTC	CASSSQWDIKETQYF	TRBV11-3	.	TRBJ2-5	.
TGTGCCAGCAGCCAAGATCGAATCTCCCCGCACACCTTC	CASSQDRISPHTF	TRBV3-1/TRBV3-2	medium-sized	TRBJ1-2	.
TGTGCCAGCGGTCCTACAGGGATTCGAGAAAAACTGTTTTTT	CASGPTGIREKLFF	TRBV6-5	.	TRBJ1-4	.
TGTGCCAGCTCACGACAGGGGGTCTACGAGCAGTACTTC	CASSRQGVYEQYF	TRBV18	.	TRBJ2-7	TRBD1
TGTGCCAGCAGCTTGGAAATATATTACCGGGACAGTGAGCAGTTCTTC	CASSLEIYYRDSEQFF	TRBV5-6	.	TRBJ2-1	TRBD1
TGTGCCAGCAGTTATATACTAGCGGGCAATGAGCAGTTCTTC	CASSYILAGNEQFF	TRBV27	.	TRBJ2-1	TRBD2
TGTGCCTCGAGGGGGGGGCTTAGCTACAATGAGCAGTTCTTC	CASRGGLSYNEQFF	TRBV6-5	.	TRBJ2-1	.
TGCAGTGCTAGCAAGCTCTACGAGCAGTACTTC	CSASKLYEQYF	TRBV20-1	.	TRBJ2-7	.
TGCGCCAGCAGCCATTCGACTAGTATCGAGACCCAGTACTTC	CASSHSTSIETQYF	TRBV4-1	.	TRBJ2-5	.
TGTGCCAGCAGCGACCGGACAGCCGGCAACTACGAGCAGTACTTC	CASSDRTAGNYEQYF	TRBV7-6	once	TRBJ2-7	.
TGTGCCACCAGTGATTTGTCAGGCGACGATGAGCAGTTCTTC	CATSDLSGDDEQFF	TRBV24-1	.	TRBJ2-1	.
TGTGCCAGCTCAGCGCCGATCGGGACAGGGGCCTTTTTGTGGTCACCCCTCCACTTT	CASSAPIGTGAFLWSPLHF	TRBV18	few	TRBJ1-6	TRBD1
TGCGCCAGCAGCTTGGTTCCAGGGGATGAAAAACTGTTTTTT	CASSLVPGDEKLFF	TRBV5-1	.	TRBJ1-4	.
TGTGCCAGCAGCCTCGACCGGGACGCCAAATGGGGGTTCTTC	CASSLDRDAKWGFF	TRBV5-4	.	TRBJ2-1	.
TGCGCCAGCAGCACTAGCGGGGGGCCCTACGAGCAGTACTTC	CASSTSGGPYEQYF	TRBV5-1	few	TRBJ2-7	TRBD2
TGTGCCAGCAGTGATCGACAGGGGACTTCACCCCTCCACTTT	CASSDRQGTSPLHF	TRBV27	.	TRBJ1-6	TRBD1
TGTGCCATCAGTGAGCCGGGACAGAATCAGCCCCAGCATTTT	CAISEPGQNQPQHF	TRBV10-3	few	TRBJ1-5	TRBD1
TGTGCCAGCGGCCGGGCAGAAAATGAAAAACTGTTTTTT	CASGRAENEKLFF	TRBV11-2	once	TRBJ1-4	.
TGTGCCAGCAGCGTAGCTGAAACAAGGGGTGGGGGAAAACTGTTTTTT	CASSVAETRGGGKLFF	TRBV9	.	TRBJ1-4	.
TGCGCCAGCAGACTCCCGACCGGCAACGGGGAGCTGTTTTTT	CASRLPTGNGELFF	TRBV4-1	.	TRBJ2-2	.
TGTGCCAGCAGCCAAGATTTCCAAAGGGAAAAACTGTTTTTT	CASSQDFQREKLFF	TRBV14	.	TRBJ1-4	.
TGTGCCAGCAGCGCGGACGGAAGCAATCAGCCCCAGCATTTT	CASSADGSNQPQHF	TRBV6-5	.	TRBJ1-5	.
TGTGCCACCAGTGATTCACGACAGATCCAAGAGACCCAGTACTTC	CATSDSRQIQETQYF	TRBV24-1	.	TRBJ2-5	.
TGTGCCATACCGGCAAAGCCGGGACAGGGATACACCGGGGAGCTGTTTTTT	CAIPAKPGQGYTGELFF	TRBV10-3	.	TRBJ2-2	TRBD1
TGTGCCAGCTCCTCCTGGGGCGGGGAGGCCGGGGAGCTGTTTTTT	CASSSWGGEAGELFF	TRBV3-1/TRBV3-2	.	TRBJ2-2	.
TGTGCCACCAACTGGGGACAGAGCACAGATACGCAGTATTTT	CATNWGQSTDTQYF	TRBV6-5	.	TRBJ2-3	TRBD1
TGTGCTAGTGGGCCTGGGTCGGGGGGTGGCTACACCTTC	CASGPGSGGGYTF	TRBV12-5	medium-sized	TRBJ1-2	.
TGTGCCAGCAGGGCGGGACAGAGCAATCAGCCCCAGCATTTT	CASRAGQSNQPQHF	TRBV6-5	.	TRBJ1-5	TRBD1
TGTGCCAGCAGAGCAACGAGCTCCTATAATTCACCCCTCCACTTT	CASRATSSYNSPLHF	TRBV6-5	.	TRBJ1-6	.
TGTGCCAGCAGCGCGATGGGACTAGGGGGTGAGCAGTTCTTC	CASSAMGLGGEQFF	TRBV9	.	TRBJ2-1	TRBD2
TGCAGCGTTGTGGACAGTAACTATGGCTACACCTTC	CSVVDSNYGYTF	TRBV29-1	.	TRBJ1-2	.
TGCGCCAGCAGCAGGACCCTCACAGGGGCGGTGAACAATGAGCAGTTCTTC	CASSRTLTGAVNNEQFF	TRBV5-1	.	TRBJ2-1	TRBD1
TGCGCCAGCAGCTTACAGGGTCCCTCCTACGAGCAGTACTTC	CASSLQGPSYEQYF	TRBV5-1	.	TRBJ2-7	.
TGTGCCATCAGTGAGTCGATAGGGACAGGCACTAGCACAGATACGCAGTATTTT	CAISESIGTGTSTDTQYF	TRBV10-3	.	TRBJ2-3	TRBD1
TGTGCCAGCCGTGTGGGGGGGACACGCAGCTCCTACAATGAGCAGTTCTTC	CASRVGGTRSSYNEQFF	TRBV6-1	.	TRBJ2-1	.
TGTGCCAGCAGACCTCAGGGAAATTCACCCCTCCACTTT	CASRPQGNSPLHF	TRBV3-1/TRBV3-2	.	TRBJ1-6	.
TGTGCCAGCAGTCCCGGCGGTAGTACAGATACGCAGTATTTT	CASSPGGSTDTQYF	TRBV25-1	.	TRBJ2-3	.
TGTGCCAGCAGCGTTGGAGTGGCTTCTAGGGTCGGAGCTAATGAGCAGTTCTTC	CASSVGVASRVGANEQFF	TRBV9	.	TRBJ2-1	.
TGTGCCAGCAGCCAAATCGGTATTCCCGCAACTAATGAAAAACTGTTTTTT	CASSQIGIPATNEKLFF	TRBV3-1/TRBV3-2	.	TRBJ1-4	.
TGCGCCAGCAGCTCCTGGGGGGGGCGCTGGGAGACCCAGTACTTC	CASSSWGGRWETQYF	TRBV5-1	.	TRBJ2-5	.
TGTGCCAGCTCACCGGCGGGGGAGGGCACTGAAGCTTTCTTT	CASSPAGEGTEAFF	TRBV18	.	TRBJ1-1	.
TGTGCCAGCTCACCCTCGGGACAGGTGAACAATGAGCAGTTCTTC	CASSPSGQVNNEQFF	TRBV18	.	TRBJ2-1	TRBD1
TGTGCCACCAGCAGAGAAGCCGGGACGCCAAATGAAGCTTTCTTT	CATSREAGTPNEAFF	TRBV15	.	TRBJ1-1	.
TGTGCCAGCAGCCAATGGGCCGGCGGAATGGGGAATGAGCAGTTCTTC	CASSQWAGGMGNEQFF	TRBV14	.	TRBJ2-1	.
TGTGCCAGCAGCCGACTAGCGGGGGGCACAGATACGCAGTATTTT	CASSRLAGGTDTQYF	TRBV6-4	.	TRBJ2-3	TRBD2
TGTGCCAGCAGCGAACAGGGAACGACAGGATTTGGTGGCTACACCTTC	CASSEQGTTGFGGYTF	TRBV7-2	.	TRBJ1-2	.
TGCGCCAGCAGGGGACTAGCGAACAATGAGCAGTTCTTC	CASRGLANNEQFF	TRBV10-1	once	TRBJ2-1	TRBD2
TGTGCCAGCAGCGTAGGATATACCCCGGACTATGGCTACACCTTC	CASSVGYTPDYGYTF	TRBV9	.	TRBJ1-2	.